The present T cell receptor (beta chain) was sequenced within a study of blood T cell repertoires in COVID-19. Some clones are missing from TCRdb's copy, which holds only in-frame ones; the method was immunoSEQ multiplex PCR. The table shows roughly 97,000 clones, with around four fifths occurring only once. Germline V gives CDR1 MNHEY, CDR2 SMNVEV (reference sequence). The CDR3 runs 15 residues. The V gene end was trimmed by 6 bases and the J gene end by 7 bases; junction bases not matched to a gene: 13. The clonotype comes from a man between 60 and 75 years old with acute or convalescent COVID-19. V usage is TRBV27 and J usage is TRBJ1-1, with 8 bases matching TRBD1. Specimen: peripheral blood. The CDR3 loop is CASSRGRIGSGEAFF. In DNA form, the CDR3 reads TGTGCCAGCAGCAGGGGGCGGATCGGGTCCGGTGAAGCTTTCTTT.